The clone carrying this T cell receptor (beta chain) was counted once. The target antigen is unknown. This record comes from a study of T cell responses to AZD1222 COVID-19 vaccine. Study-wide points: A rise in Spike-specific TCR breadth and depth followed two AZD1222 doses. Only five or six individuals given AZD1222 were seropositive at baseline.

Data came from immunoSEQ multiplex PCR; TCRdb stores just in-frame clones and leaves some out. The data show some 73,000 clones, 75% to 90% seen once. The material sequenced was peripheral blood, taken 28 days after the second AZD1222 dose. The receptor's source is an adult who received the AZD1222 COVID-19 vaccine.

In DNA form, the CDR3 reads TGTGCCAGCAGGGCACTCAGCGGGAACACCGGGGAGCTGTTTTTT. It codes for CASRALSGNTGELFF. The rearrangement uses TRBV6-5 and TRBJ2-2, with a weak D call TRBD2 (5 bases). The CDR3 runs to 15 residues. Germline-derived CDR1 and CDR2 are MNHEY and SVGAGI. Trimming pared 6 bases from V and 1 base from J, leaving 12 bases between.